The 12 T cell receptor beta chains presented below share a single source sample, sequenced in a study of shared clonotypes between healthy human individuals. Assay: immunoSEQ multiplex PCR; the TCRdb copy retains only in-frame clones and omits some. The sample has approximately 2,300,000 clones, about 90% seen once. Material: naive CD4+ T cells from PBMCs. Specified subset: CD45RA+ positively selected. Receptors were obtained from a man between 18 and 35 years old in good health. Some clones in this sample may be carry-over from other donors' samples.

The rearrangement links TRBV4-1 to TRBJ2-1; the D is unclear. The CDR3 totals 15 residues. The V end lost 5 bases, the J end lost 2 bases, and 13 bases lay between the germline ends. Germline CDR1 reads MGHRA; CDR2 reads YSYEKL. The CDR3 region is CASSSGPTPYNEQFF. The CDR3 coding sequence is TGCGCCAGCAGCTCCGGCCCTACCCCCTACAATGAGCAGTTCTTC.

The chain joins TRBV7-2 to TRBJ1-2; no clear D gene. The CDR3 extends over 13 amino acids. Germline V gene lookup returns CDR1 SGHTA and CDR2 FQGNSA. V was shortened by 5 bases and J by 3 bases, with 10 bases between the two germline ends. The CDR3 here is CASSRTEYYGYTF. The CDR3 DNA reads as TGTGCCAGCAGCCGGACCGAATACTATGGCTACACCTTC.

The rearrangement links TRBV6-6 to TRBJ2-1; 8 bases align to TRBD2. The ends lost 5 bases at V and 0 bases at J; junction bases unmatched: 3. The CDR3 is 15 amino acids. Germline lookup yields CDR1 MNHNY and CDR2 SVGAGI (reference sequence). Written as DNA, the CDR3 is TGTGCCAGCAGTACCGGGACTAGCTCCTACAATGAGCAGTTCTTC. It encodes CASSTGTSSYNEQFF.

This chain uses TRBV27 with TRBJ2-1; 8 nucleotides agree with TRBD1. The CDR3 consists of 14 residues. Germline V gene data show CDR1 as MNHEY and CDR2 as SMNVEV (reference sequence). V dropped 4 bases and J dropped 1; count of bases not matched to a gene: 0. CDR3 sequence reads: CASSWTGSYNEQFF. The CDR3 nucleotides read TGTGCCAGCAGTTGGACAGGGTCCTACAATGAGCAGTTCTTC.

The chain carries TRBV27 and TRBJ2-7; D gene uncertain. CDR3 length: 14 amino acids. In germline, CDR1 is MNHEY, CDR2 SMNVEV (reference sequence). Trimming shortened V by 5 bases and J by 0 bases, and 11 bases separated the two germline ends. CDR3 sequence: CASSPRAVSYEQYF. CDR3 DNA: TGTGCCAGCAGTCCCCGGGCAGTCTCCTACGAGCAGTACTTC.

V and J are TRBV6-5 and TRBJ2-7; 8 bases agree with TRBD1. The CDR3 sequence is 14 residues long. V shed 2 bases and J 4 bases; nucleotides not matched to a gene: 4. CDR1 is MNHEY and CDR2 is SVGAGI in the germline V gene. The CDR3 sequence is CASSYDHRGYEQYF. CDR3 coding DNA: TGTGCCAGCAGTTACGATCACAGGGGGTACGAGCAGTACTTC.

CDR3 nucleotides: TGTGCCAGCAGCCAAGATATAGGCGGGATCGCCACAGATACGCAGTATTTT. Its translation: CASSQDIGGIATDTQYF. This sequence joins TRBV14 and TRBJ2-3, with D possibly being TRBD2 (6 bases). The CDR3 totals 17 residues. Germline V gene sequence: CDR1 SGHDN, CDR2 FVKESK. Trimming cost V 0 bases and J 2 bases, with 15 bases left between them. The full variable domain, completed using reference TRBV14 and TRBJ2-3, is EAGVTQFPSHSVIEKGQTVTLRCDPISGHDNLYWYRRVMGKEIKFLLHFVKESKQDESGMPNNRFLAERTGGTYSTLKVQPAELEDSGVYFCASSQDIGGIATDTQYFGPGTRLTVL.

This chain uses TRBV27 with TRBJ2-3, with 9 bases that match TRBD2. V shed 5 bases, J shed 3 bases, and the junction held 6 bases outside the gene matches. Germline loops: CDR1 MNHEY, CDR2 SMNVEV (reference sequence). The CDR3 length is 15 residues. DNA of the CDR3: TGTGCCAGCAGTCTTCTAGCGGGACCTACAGATACGCAGTATTTT. Its protein is CASSLLAGPTDTQYF.

This sequence joins TRBV6-1 and TRBJ2-7; D ambiguous. Between the trimmed V and J ends, which lost 4 bases and 6 bases, there was a span of 16 bases. The CDR3 runs to 14 residues. Per germline, CDR1 MNHNS and CDR2 SASEGT. The CDR3 DNA follows: TGTGCCAGCAGTGCAACTAAAAGACAAGGCGAGCAGTACTTC. The encoded protein is CASSATKRQGEQYF.

For the CDR3, the DNA is TGCGCCAGCCGAAAAAGCGGGACTAGCGGGAGAGTAGTTTCCCACGAGCAGTACTTC. Encoded protein: CASRKSGTSGRVVSHEQYF. The chain recombines TRBV5-1 with TRBJ2-7; 14 nucleotides align to TRBD2. Germline CDR1 SGHRS, CDR2 YFSETQ. This CDR3 region has 19 residues. Trimming at V came to 7 bases and at J to 5 bases, leaving 20 bases not matched to a gene.

This sequence joins TRBV20-1 and TRBJ1-5; D possibly corresponds to TRBD1 (6 bases). CDR1 and CDR2 (germline): DFQATT, SNEGSKA (reference sequence). The CDR3 runs 11 residues. The V gene lost 4 bases and the J gene lost 6 bases, with 7 bases spanning the gap. The CDR3 is CSAKGVQPQHF. In DNA, the CDR3 is TGCAGTGCTAAGGGGGTTCAGCCCCAGCATTTT.

The chain has TRBV13 and TRBJ2-3; D may be TRBD1 or TRBD2 (5 bases each). The V end was cut by 7 bases, the J end by 6 bases, with 14 bases between. This CDR3 is 13 amino acids long. Germline V gene lookup returns CDR1 PRHDT and CDR2 FYEKMQ (reference sequence). This CDR3 is CASTYSGRDTQYF. CDR3 bases: TGTGCCAGCACCTACTCGGGGCGGGATACGCAGTATTTT. The full variable domain, completed using reference TRBV13 and TRBJ2-3, is AAGVIQSPRHLIKEKRETATLKCYPIPRHDTVYWYQQGPGQDPQFLISFYEKMQSDKGSIPDRFSAQQFSDYHSELNMSSLELGDSALYFCASTYSGRDTQYFGPGTRLTVL.